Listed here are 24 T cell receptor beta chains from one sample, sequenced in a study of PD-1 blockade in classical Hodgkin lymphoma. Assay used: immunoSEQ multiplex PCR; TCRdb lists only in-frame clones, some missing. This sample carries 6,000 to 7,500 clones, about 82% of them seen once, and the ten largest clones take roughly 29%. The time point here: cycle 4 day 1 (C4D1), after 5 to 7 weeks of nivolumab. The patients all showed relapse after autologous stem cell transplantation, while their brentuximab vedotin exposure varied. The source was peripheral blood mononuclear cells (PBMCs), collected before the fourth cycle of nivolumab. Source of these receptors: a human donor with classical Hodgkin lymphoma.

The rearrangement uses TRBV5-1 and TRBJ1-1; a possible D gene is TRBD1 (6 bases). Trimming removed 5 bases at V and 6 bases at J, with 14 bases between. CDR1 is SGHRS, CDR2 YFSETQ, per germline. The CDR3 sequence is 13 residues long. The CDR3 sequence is CASRWEGGSEAFF. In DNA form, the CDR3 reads TGCGCCAGCAGATGGGAGGGGGGCTCTGAAGCTTTCTTT.

DNA of the CDR3: TGCGCCAGCAGCCAAGCAGGGGGCAATCAGCCCCAGCATTTT. Its protein is CASSQAGGNQPQHF. The chain couples TRBV4-1 to TRBJ1-5; a weak D match, TRBD1 (6 bases). The germline CDR1 and CDR2 sequences are MGHRA and YSYEKL. The CDR3 consists of 14 residues. Deletions cut 1 base from V and 2 bases from J, with 6 bases between.

CDR3: CASSRRGGTDTQYF. CDR3 nucleotide sequence: TGCGCCAGCAGCAGGCGGGGAGGCACAGATACGCAGTATTTT. The rearrangement uses TRBV4-3 and TRBJ2-3; D may be TRBD2 (6 bases). The CDR3 totals 14 residues. V lost 5 bases and J 1 base, leaving 10 bases between the germline ends. The germline V gene has CDR1 LGHNA and CDR2 YSLEER.

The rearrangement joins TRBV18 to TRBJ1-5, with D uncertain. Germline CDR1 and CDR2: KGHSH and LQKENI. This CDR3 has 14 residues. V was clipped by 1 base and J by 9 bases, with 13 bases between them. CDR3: CASSPRITGGPQHF. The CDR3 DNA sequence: TGTGCCAGCTCACCACGGATCACCGGTGGGCCCCAGCATTTT. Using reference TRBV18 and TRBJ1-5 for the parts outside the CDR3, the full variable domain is NAGVMQNPRHLVRRRGQEARLRCSPMKGHSHVYWYRQLPEEGLKFMVYLQKENIIDESGMPKERFSAEFPKEGPSILRIQQVVRGDSAAYFCASSPRITGGPQHFGDGTRLSIL.

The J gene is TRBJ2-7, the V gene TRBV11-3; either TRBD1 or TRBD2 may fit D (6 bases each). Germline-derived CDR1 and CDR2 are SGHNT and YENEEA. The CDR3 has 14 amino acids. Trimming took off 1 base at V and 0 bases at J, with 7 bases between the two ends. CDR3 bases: TGTGCCAGCAGCTTAGCGGGGGCCTCCTACGAGCAGTACTTC. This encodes CASSLAGASYEQYF.

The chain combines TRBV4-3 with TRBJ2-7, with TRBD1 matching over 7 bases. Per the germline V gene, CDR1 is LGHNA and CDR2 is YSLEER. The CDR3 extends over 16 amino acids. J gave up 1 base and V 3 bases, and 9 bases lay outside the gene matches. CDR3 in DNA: TGCGCCAGCAGCCACTCTGCAACAGGGGAGTCCTACGAGCAGTACTTC. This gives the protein CASSHSATGESYEQYF.

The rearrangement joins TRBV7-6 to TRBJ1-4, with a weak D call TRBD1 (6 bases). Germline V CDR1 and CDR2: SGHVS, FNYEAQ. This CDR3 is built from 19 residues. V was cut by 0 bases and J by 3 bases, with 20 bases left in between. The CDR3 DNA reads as TGTGCCAGCAGCTTAGCAGGGAGGGGGAGACTGATTTCTAATGAAAAACTGTTTTTT. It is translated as CASSLAGRGRLISNEKLFF.

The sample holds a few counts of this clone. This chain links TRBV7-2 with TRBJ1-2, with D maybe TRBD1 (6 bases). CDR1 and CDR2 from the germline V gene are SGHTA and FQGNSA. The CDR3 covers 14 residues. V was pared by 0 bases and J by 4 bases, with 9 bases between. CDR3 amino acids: CASSLAQGGYGYTF. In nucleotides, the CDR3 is TGTGCCAGCAGCTTAGCACAGGGTGGCTATGGCTACACCTTC.

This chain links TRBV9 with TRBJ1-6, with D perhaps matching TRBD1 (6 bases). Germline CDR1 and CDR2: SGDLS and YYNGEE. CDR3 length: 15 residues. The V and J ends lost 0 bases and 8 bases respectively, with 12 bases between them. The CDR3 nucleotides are TGTGCCAGCAGCGTAGATGGGGCAGGGGATTCACCCCTCCACTTT. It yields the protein CASSVDGAGDSPLHF.

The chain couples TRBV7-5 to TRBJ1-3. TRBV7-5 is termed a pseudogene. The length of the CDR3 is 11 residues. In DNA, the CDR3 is TGTGCCAGGGGACTTGGAAACACCATATATTTT. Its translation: CARGLGNTIYF.

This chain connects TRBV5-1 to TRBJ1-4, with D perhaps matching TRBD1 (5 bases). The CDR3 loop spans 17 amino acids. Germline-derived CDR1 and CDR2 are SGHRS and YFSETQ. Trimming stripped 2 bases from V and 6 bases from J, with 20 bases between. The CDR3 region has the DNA TGCGCCAGCAGCTTATCGAGGGGTAGTCTGGTGGATGAAAAACTGTTTTTT. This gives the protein CASSLSRGSLVDEKLFF. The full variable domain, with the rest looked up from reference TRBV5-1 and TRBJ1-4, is KAGVTQTPRYLIKTRGQQVTLSCSPISGHRSVSWYQQTPGQGLQFLFEYFSETQRNKGNFPGRFSGRQFSNSRSEMNVSTLELGDSALYLCASSLSRGSLVDEKLFFGSGTQLSVL.

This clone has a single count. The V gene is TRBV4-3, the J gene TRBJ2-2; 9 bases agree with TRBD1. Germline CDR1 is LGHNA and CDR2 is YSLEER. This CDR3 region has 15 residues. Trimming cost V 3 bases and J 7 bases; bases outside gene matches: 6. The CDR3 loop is CASSQGTGNYGELFF. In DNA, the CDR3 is TGCGCCAGCAGCCAGGGGACAGGGAACTACGGGGAGCTGTTTTTT.

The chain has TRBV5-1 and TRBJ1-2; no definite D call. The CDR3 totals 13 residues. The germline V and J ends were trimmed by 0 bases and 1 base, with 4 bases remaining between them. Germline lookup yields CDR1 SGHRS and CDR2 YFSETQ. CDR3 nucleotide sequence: TGCGCCAGCAGCTTGGACGGTAACTATGGCTACACCTTC. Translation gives CASSLDGNYGYTF.

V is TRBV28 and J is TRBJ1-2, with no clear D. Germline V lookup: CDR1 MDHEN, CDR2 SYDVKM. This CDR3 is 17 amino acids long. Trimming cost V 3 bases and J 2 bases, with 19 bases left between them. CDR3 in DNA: TGTGCCAGCAGTTTTGGCCTCCGCGTCGGGGAAAACTATGGCTACACCTTC. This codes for CASSFGLRVGENYGYTF.

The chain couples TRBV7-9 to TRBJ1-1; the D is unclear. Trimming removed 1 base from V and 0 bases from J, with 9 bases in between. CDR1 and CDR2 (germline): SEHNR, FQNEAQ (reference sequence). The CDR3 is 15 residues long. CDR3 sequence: CASSLVAGMNTEAFF. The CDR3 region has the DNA TGTGCCAGCAGCTTAGTTGCAGGCATGAACACTGAAGCTTTCTTT.

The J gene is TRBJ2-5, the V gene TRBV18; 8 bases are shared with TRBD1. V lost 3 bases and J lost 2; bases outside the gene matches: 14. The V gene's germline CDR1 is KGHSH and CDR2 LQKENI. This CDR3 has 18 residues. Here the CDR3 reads CASSPRTGTTAPQETQYF. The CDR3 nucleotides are TGTGCCAGCTCACCCAGGACAGGGACGACGGCCCCACAAGAGACCCAGTACTTC.

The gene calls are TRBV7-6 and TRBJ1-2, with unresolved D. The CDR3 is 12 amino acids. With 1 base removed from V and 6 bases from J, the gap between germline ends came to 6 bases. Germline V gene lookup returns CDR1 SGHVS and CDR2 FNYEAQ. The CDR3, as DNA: TGTGCCAGCAGCTTAGTTGGCGATGGCTACACCTTC. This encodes CASSLVGDGYTF.

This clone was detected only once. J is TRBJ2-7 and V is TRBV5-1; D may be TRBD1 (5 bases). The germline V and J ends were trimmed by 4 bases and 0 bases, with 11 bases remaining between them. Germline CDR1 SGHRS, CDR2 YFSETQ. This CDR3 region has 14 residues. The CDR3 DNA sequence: TGCGCCAGCAGCCAGCAGGGTTCCTCCTACGAGCAGTACTTC. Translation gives CASSQQGSSYEQYF.

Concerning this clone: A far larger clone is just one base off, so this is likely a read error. CDR3 loop: CAISEFGQPYEQYF. CDR3 sequence (DNA): TGTGCCATCAGTGAGTTTGGACAGCCCTACGAGCAGTACTTC. The chain uses TRBV10-3 and TRBJ2-7, with D possibly matching TRBD1 (6 bases). Trimming removed 1 base from V and 2 bases from J, with 9 bases in between. This CDR3 contains 14 residues. Germline CDR1 is ENHRY and CDR2 is SYGVKD.

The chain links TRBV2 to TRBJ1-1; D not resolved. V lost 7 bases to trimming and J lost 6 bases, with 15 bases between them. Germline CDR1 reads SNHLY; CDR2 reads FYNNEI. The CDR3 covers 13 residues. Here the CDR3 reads CASINEVVAEAFF. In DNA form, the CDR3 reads TGTGCCAGCATCAATGAGGTGGTCGCTGAAGCTTTCTTT.

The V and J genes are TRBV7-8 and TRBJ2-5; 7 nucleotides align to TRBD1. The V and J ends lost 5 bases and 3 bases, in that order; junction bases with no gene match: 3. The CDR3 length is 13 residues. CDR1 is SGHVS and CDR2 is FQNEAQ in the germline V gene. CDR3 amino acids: CASSTTGEETQYF. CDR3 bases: TGTGCCAGCAGCACAACAGGGGAAGAGACCCAGTACTTC.

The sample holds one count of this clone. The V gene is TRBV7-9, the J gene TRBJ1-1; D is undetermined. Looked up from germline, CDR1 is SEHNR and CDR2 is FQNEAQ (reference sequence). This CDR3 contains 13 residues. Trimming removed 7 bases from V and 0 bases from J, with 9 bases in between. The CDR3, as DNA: TGTGCCAGCACCCAATCGGTGAACACTGAAGCTTTCTTT. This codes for CASTQSVNTEAFF.

The CDR3: CASSPRTGIVRGYTF. The DNA of the CDR3 is TGTGCCAGCAGTCCTCGGACAGGGATTGTACGGGGCTACACCTTC. V gene TRBV11-2 combines with J gene TRBJ1-2, with TRBD1 matching 8 bases. The CDR3 extends over 15 amino acids. The germline V gene has CDR1 SGHAT and CDR2 FQNNGV. V gave up 6 bases and J gave up 8 bases; unmatched junction bases: 14. The whole variable domain, filled in from reference TRBV11-2 and TRBJ1-2, reads EAGVAQSPRYKIIEKRQSVAFWCNPISGHATLYWYQQILGQGPKLLIQFQNNGVVDDSQLPKDRFSAERLKGVDSTLKIQPAKLEDSAVYLCASSPRTGIVRGYTFGSGTRLTVV.

The CDR3 is CASSLVQGPGLNEKLFF. CDR3 nucleotide sequence: TGTGCCAGCAGCTTAGTCCAGGGCCCGGGTCTTAATGAAAAACTGTTTTTT. The chain couples TRBV7-2 to TRBJ1-4; the D gene is possibly TRBD1 (5 bases). The CDR3 is made up of 17 amino acids. Trimming took 1 base from V and 4 from J, leaving 16 bases between them. The germline gives CDR1 SGHTA, CDR2 FQGNSA.